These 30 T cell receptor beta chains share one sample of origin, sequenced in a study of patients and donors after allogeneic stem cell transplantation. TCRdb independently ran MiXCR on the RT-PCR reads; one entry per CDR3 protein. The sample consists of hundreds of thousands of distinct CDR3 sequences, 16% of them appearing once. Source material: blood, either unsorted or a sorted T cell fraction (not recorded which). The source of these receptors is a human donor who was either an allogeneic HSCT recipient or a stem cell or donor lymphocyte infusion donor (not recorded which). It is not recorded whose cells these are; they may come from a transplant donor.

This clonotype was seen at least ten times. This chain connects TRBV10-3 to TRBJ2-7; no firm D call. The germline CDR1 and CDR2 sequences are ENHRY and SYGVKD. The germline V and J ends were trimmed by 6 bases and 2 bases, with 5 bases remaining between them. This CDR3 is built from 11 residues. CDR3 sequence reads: CAIRATYEQYF. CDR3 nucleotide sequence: TGTGCCATCAGGGCGACCTACGAGCAGTACTTC.

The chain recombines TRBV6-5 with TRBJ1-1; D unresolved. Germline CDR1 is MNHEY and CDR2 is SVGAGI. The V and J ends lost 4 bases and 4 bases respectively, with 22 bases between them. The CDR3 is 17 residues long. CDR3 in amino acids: CASSSSLLGFLGTEAFF. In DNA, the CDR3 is TGTGCCAGCAGTTCCTCCCTGTTGGGCTTCCTGGGCACTGAAGCTTTCTTT.

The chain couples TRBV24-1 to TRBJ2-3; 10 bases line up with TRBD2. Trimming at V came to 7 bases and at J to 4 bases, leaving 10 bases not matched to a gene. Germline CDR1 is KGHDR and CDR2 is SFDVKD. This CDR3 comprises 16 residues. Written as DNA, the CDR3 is TGTGCCACCAGCGGGAAGCGGGGGGGAGGGCCAGATACGCAGTATTTT. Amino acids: CATSGKRGGGPDTQYF.

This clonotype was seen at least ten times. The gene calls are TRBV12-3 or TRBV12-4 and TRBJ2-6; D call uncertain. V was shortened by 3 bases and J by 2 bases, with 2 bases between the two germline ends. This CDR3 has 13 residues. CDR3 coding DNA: TGTGCCAGCAGTTTTCCTGGGGCCAACGTCCTGACTTTC. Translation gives CASSFPGANVLTF.

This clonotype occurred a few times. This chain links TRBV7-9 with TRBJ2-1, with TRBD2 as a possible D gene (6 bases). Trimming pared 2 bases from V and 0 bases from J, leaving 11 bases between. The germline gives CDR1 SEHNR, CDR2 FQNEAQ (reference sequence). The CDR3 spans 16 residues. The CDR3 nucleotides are TGTGCCAGCAGCTTAAAGGCGGGGCCCTCCTACAATGAGCAGTTCTTC. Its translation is CASSLKAGPSYNEQFF. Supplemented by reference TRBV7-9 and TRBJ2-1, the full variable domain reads DTGVSQNPRHKITKRGQNVTFRCDPISEHNRLYWYRQTLGQGPEFLTYFQNEAQLEKSRLLSDRFSAERPKGSFSTLEIQRTEQGDSAMYLCASSLKAGPSYNEQFFGPGTRLTVL.

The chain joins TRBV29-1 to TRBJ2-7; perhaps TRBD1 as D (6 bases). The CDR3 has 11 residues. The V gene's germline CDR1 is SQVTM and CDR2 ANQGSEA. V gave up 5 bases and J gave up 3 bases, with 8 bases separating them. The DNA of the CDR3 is TGCAGCGTTCACAGGGACTACGAGCAGTACTTC. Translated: CSVHRDYEQYF.

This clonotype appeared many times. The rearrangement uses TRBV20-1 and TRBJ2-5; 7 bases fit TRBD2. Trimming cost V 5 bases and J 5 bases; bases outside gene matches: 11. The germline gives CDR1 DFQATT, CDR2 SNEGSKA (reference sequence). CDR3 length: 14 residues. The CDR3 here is CSAYPGGWVETQYF. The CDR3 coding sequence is TGCAGTGCTTACCCGGGGGGATGGGTGGAGACCCAGTACTTC.

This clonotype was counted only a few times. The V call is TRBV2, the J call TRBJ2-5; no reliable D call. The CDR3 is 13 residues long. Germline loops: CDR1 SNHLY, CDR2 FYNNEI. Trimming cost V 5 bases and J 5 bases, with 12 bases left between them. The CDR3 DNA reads TGTGCCAGCAGTCTGGGCGAGGTGGAGACCCAGTACTTC. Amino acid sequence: CASSLGEVETQYF.

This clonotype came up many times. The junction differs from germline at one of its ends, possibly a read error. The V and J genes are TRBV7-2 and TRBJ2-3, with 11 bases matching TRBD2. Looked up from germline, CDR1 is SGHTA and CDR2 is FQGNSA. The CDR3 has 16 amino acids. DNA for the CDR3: TGCGCCAGCAGCCTGCTAGCGGGAGGAGGCACAGATACGCAGTATTTT. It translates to CASSLLAGGGTDTQYF.

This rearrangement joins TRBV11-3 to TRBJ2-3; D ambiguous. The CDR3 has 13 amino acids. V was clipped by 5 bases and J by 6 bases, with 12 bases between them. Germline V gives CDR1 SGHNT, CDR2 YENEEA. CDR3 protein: CASSPRSIDTQYF. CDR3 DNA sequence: TGTGCCAGCAGCCCTCGTAGCATTGATACGCAGTATTTT.

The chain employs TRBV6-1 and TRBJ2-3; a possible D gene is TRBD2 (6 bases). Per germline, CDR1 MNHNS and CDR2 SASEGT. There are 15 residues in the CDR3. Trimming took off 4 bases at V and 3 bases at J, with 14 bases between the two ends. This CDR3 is CASSGAPGVTDTQYF. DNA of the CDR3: TGTGCCAGCAGTGGGGCCCCGGGAGTGACAGATACGCAGTATTTT.

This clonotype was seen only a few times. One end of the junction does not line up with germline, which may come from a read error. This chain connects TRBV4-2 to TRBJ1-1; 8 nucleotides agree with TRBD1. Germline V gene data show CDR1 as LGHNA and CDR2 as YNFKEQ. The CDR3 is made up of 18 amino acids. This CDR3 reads CASSQPDRGREQNPEAFF. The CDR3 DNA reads TGTGCCAGCAGCCAGCCTGACAGGGGACGTGAACAGAACCCTGAAGCTTTCTTT.

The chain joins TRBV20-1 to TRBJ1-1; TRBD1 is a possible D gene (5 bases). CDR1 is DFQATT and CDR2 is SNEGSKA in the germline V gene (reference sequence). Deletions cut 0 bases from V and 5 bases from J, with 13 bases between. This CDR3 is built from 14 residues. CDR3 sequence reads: CSARDRRDGTEAFF. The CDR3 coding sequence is TGCAGTGCTAGAGATAGGAGGGACGGGACTGAAGCTTTCTTT.

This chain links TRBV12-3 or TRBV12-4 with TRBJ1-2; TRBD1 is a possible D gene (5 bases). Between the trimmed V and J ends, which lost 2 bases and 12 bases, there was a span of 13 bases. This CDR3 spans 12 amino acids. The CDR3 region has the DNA TGTGCCAGCAGTTTAACCGGGGCTGTTAACACCTTC. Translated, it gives CASSLTGAVNTF.

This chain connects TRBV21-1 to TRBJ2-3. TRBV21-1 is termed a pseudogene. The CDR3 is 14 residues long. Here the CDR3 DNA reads TGTGCCAGCAGCAAAACTGAGTGCACAGATACGCAGTATTTT. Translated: CASSKTECTDTQYF.

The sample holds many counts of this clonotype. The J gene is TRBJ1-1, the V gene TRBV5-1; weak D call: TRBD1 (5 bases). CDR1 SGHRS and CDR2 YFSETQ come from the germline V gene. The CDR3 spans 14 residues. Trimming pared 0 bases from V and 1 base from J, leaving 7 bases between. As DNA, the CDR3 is TGCGCCAGCAGCTTGGGGGGCCCGAACACTGAAGCTTTCTTT. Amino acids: CASSLGGPNTEAFF. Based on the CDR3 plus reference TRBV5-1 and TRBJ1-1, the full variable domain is KAGVTQTPRYLIKTRGQQVTLSCSPISGHRSVSWYQQTPGQGLQFLFEYFSETQRNKGNFPGRFSGRQFSNSRSEMNVSTLELGDSALYLCASSLGGPNTEAFFGQGTRLTVV.

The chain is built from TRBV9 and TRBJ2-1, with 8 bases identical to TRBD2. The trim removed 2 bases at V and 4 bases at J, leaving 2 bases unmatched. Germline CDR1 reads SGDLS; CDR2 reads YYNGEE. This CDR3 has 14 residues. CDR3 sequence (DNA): TGTGCCAGCAGCGTTAGCGGGACATACAATGAGCAGTTCTTC. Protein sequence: CASSVSGTYNEQFF.

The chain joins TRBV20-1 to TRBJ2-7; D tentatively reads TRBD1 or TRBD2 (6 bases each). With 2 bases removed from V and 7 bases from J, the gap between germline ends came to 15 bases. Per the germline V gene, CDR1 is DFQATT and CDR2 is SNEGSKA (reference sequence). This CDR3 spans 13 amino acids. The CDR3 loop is CSARKGGLREQYF. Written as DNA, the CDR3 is TGCAGTGCTAGAAAGGGGGGACTGAGGGAGCAGTACTTC.

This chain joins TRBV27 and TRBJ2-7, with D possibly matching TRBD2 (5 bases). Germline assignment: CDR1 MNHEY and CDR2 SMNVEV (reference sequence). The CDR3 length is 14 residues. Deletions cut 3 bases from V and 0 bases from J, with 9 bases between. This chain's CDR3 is CASSFRGYSYEQYF. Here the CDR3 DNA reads TGTGCCAGCAGTTTCAGAGGGTACTCCTACGAGCAGTACTTC.

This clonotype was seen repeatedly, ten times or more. The CDR3 DNA sequence: TGTGCCAGCAGTGACACGACGAACACCGGGGAGCTGTTTTTT. Its protein product is CASSDTTNTGELFF. The chain is built from TRBV7-9 and TRBJ2-2; no clear D gene. CDR3 length: 14 amino acids. V lost 6 bases and J 0 bases, leaving 8 bases between the germline ends. The germline CDR1 and CDR2 sequences are SEHNR and FQNEAQ (reference sequence).

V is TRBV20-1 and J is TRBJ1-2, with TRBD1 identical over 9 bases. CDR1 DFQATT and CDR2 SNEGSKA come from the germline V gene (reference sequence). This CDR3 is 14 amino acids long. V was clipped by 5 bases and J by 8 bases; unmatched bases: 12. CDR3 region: CSAGGTGNRRGYTF. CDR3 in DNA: TGCAGTGCTGGGGGGACAGGGAATAGACGGGGCTACACCTTC.

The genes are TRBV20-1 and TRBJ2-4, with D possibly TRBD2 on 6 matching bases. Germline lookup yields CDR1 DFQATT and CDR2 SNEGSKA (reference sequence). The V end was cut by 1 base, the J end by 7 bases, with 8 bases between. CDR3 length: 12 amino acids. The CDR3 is CSARARGNIQYF. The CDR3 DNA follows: TGCAGTGCTAGAGCCCGGGGGAACATTCAGTACTTC.

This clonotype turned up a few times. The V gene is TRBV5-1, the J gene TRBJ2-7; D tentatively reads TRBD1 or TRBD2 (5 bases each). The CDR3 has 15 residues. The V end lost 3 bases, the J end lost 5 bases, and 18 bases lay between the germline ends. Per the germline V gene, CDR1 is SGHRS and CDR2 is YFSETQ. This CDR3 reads CASSSPLLGTNEQYF. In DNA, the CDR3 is TGCGCCAGCAGCTCCCCCCTTTTAGGGACGAACGAGCAGTACTTC.

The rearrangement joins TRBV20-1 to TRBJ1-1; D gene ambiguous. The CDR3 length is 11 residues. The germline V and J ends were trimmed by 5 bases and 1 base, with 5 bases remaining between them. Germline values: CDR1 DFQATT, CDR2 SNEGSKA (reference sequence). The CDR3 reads CSAEPNTEAFF. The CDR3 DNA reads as TGCAGTGCTGAACCGAACACTGAAGCTTTCTTT.

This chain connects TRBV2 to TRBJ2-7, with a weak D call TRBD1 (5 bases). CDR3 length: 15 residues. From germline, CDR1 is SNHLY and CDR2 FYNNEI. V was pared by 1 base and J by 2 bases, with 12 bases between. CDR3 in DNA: TGTGCCAGCAGTGAAGGTAGCAGGGTGGCCTACGAGCAGTACTTC. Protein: CASSEGSRVAYEQYF.

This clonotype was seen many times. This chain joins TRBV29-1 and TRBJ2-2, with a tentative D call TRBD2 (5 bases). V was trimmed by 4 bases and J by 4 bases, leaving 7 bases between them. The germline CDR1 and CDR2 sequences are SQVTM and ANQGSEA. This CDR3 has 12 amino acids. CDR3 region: CSVVAGTGELFF. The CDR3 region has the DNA TGCAGCGTTGTGGCGGGCACCGGGGAGCTGTTTTTT.

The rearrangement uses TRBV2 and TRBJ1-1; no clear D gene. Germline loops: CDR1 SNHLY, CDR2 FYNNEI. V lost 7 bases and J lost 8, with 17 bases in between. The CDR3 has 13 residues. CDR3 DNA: TGTGCCAGCATTCAAGAGGGCATCCCGGAAGCTTTCTTT. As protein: CASIQEGIPEAFF.

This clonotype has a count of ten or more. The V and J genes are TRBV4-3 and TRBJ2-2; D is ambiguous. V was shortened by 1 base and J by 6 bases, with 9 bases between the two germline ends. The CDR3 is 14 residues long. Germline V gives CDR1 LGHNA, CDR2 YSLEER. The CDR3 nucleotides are TGCGCCAGCAGCCAAGGGTTTTTGGCCGGGGAGCTGTTTTTT. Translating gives CASSQGFLAGELFF.

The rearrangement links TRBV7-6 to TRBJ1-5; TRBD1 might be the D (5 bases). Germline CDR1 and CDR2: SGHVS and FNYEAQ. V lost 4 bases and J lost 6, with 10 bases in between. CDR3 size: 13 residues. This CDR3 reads CASSSLQGQPQHF. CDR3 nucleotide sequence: TGTGCCAGCAGCTCGCTTCAGGGTCAGCCCCAGCATTTT.

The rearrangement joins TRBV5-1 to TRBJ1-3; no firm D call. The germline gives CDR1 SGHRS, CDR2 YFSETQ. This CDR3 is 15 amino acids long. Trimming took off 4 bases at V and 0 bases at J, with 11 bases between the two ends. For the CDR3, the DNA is TGCGCCAGCAGCCCCGATCGGCCCTCTGGAAACACCATATATTTT. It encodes CASSPDRPSGNTIYF.